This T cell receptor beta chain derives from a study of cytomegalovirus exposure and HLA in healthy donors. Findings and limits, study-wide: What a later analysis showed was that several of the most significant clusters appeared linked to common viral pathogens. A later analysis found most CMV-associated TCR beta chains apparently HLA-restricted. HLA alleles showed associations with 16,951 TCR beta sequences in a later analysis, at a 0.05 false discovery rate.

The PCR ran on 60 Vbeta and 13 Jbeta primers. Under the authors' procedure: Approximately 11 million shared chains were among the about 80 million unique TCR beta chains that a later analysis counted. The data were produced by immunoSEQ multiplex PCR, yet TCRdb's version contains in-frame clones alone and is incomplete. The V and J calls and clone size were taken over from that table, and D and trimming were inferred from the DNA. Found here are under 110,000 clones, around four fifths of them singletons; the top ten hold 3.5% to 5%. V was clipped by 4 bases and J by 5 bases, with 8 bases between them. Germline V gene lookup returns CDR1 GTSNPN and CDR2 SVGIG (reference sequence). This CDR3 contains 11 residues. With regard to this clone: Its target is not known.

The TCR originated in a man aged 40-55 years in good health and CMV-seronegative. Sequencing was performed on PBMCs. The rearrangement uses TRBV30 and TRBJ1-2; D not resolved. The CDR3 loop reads CAWTSLYGYTF. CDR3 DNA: TGTGCCTGGACCTCCTTATATGGCTACACCTTC.